Shown below are 13 T cell receptor beta chains from a single sample sequenced in a study of cytomegalovirus exposure and HLA in healthy donors. 13 Jbeta primers and 60 Vbeta primers were used for the PCR. Some clones are missing from TCRdb's copy, which holds only in-frame ones; the method was immunoSEQ multiplex PCR. The sample carries some 97,000 clones, approximately 80% recorded once. Sequenced material: PBMCs. Receptors were obtained from a woman aged 18 to 35 in good health and CMV-seronegative.

This chain connects TRBV2 to TRBJ1-2; 9 nucleotides agree with TRBD1. Germline V gene data show CDR1 as SNHLY and CDR2 as FYNNEI. This CDR3 spans 17 amino acids. V trimming: 2 bases; J trimming: 5 bases; junction bases outside the gene matches: 12. The DNA for the CDR3 is TGTGCCAGCAGTGAATGGGCCTCGGGACAGGGTCTTTATGGCTACACCTTC. Translation gives CASSEWASGQGLYGYTF. Filled out from reference TRBV2 and TRBJ1-2, the complete variable domain reads EPEVTQTPSHQVTQMGQEVILRCVPISNHLYFYWYRQILGQKVEFLVSFYNNEISEKSEIFDDQFSVERPDGSNFTLKIRSTKLEDSAMYFCASSEWASGQGLYGYTFGSGTRLTVV.

This clone was seen once. This chain connects TRBV6-5 to TRBJ1-2; no definite D call. The length of the CDR3 is 15 residues. Trimming took off 6 bases at V and 5 bases at J, with 19 bases between the two ends. Germline V gives CDR1 MNHEY, CDR2 SVGAGI. The CDR3 nucleotides are TGTGCCAGCAGCCAACCCAGTCCTAGAGGTTATGGCTACACCTTC. Protein sequence: CASSQPSPRGYGYTF.

The chain links TRBV6-5 to TRBJ1-1; 9 nucleotides agree with TRBD1. CDR3 length: 15 amino acids. After removal of 7 bases from V and 6 bases from J, the junction contained 12 bases not matched to a gene. Germline lookup yields CDR1 MNHEY and CDR2 SVGAGI. The CDR3 DNA sequence: TGTGCCAGCAATGTTGGGGGACAGGGCGGGGCTGAAGCTTTCTTT. Translated, it gives CASNVGGQGGAEAFF.

This chain joins TRBV2 and TRBJ2-5, with 9 bases fitting TRBD2. Unmatched junction bases numbered 7, after V lost 6 bases and J lost 2 bases. Germline values: CDR1 SNHLY, CDR2 FYNNEI. The CDR3 is made up of 15 amino acids. The chain's CDR3 is CASSSRGGFQETQYF. The DNA of the CDR3 is TGTGCCAGCAGCTCGCGGGGGGGATTTCAAGAGACCCAGTACTTC. The full variable domain, with the rest looked up from reference TRBV2 and TRBJ2-5, is EPEVTQTPSHQVTQMGQEVILRCVPISNHLYFYWYRQILGQKVEFLVSFYNNEISEKSEIFDDQFSVERPDGSNFTLKIRSTKLEDSAMYFCASSSRGGFQETQYFGPGTRLLVL.

The chain links TRBV7-9 to TRBJ2-7; the D gene is possibly TRBD1 (6 bases). Looked up from germline, CDR1 is SEHNR and CDR2 is FQNEAQ (reference sequence). This CDR3 has 13 amino acids. Trimming pared 1 base from V and 6 bases from J, leaving 10 bases between. This chain's CDR3 is CASSLGQGPEQYF. CDR3 coding DNA: TGTGCCAGCAGCTTAGGGCAGGGGCCCGAGCAGTACTTC.

The gene calls are TRBV2 and TRBJ2-1, with 14 bases lining up with TRBD2. Germline CDR1 SNHLY, CDR2 FYNNEI. The CDR3 covers 15 residues. Trimming removed 8 bases from V and 8 bases from J; junction bases left unmatched: 8. CDR3 sequence: CASARTSGRRDEQFF. CDR3 nucleotides: TGTGCCAGCGCCCGGACTAGCGGGAGGCGGGATGAGCAGTTCTTC.

V and J are TRBV10-3 and TRBJ2-3, with D maybe TRBD2 (6 bases). The germline V and J ends were trimmed by 6 bases and 4 bases, with 20 bases remaining between them. Germline V gene data show CDR1 as ENHRY and CDR2 as SYGVKD. The CDR3 extends over 16 amino acids. CDR3 nucleotides: TGTGCCATCAGCCCCGGGGGAGGAGAGGCAGCAGATACGCAGTATTTT. Protein: CAISPGGGEAADTQYF.

The V gene is TRBV7-2, the J gene TRBJ2-1, with no clear D. V lost 10 bases, J lost 4 bases, and 14 bases lay in between. Looked up from germline, CDR1 is SGHTA and CDR2 is FQGNSA. There are 13 residues in the CDR3. Here the CDR3 reads CATKNYEYNEQFF. The CDR3 DNA reads as TGTGCCACCAAGAATTATGAGTACAATGAGCAGTTCTTC.

The chain is built from TRBV15 and TRBJ2-7; D possibly corresponds to TRBD2 (6 bases). Germline V CDR1 and CDR2: LNHNV, YYDKDF (reference sequence). The CDR3 length is 14 residues. V shed 3 bases and J shed 3 bases, with 12 bases lying between them. The CDR3 spells CATSRTGGSYEQYF. The CDR3 nucleotides are TGTGCCACCAGCAGGACCGGAGGGAGCTACGAGCAGTACTTC.

The chain has TRBV2 and TRBJ2-1; 9 bases are a match to TRBD2. Trimming at V came to 4 bases and at J to 9 bases, leaving 4 bases not matched to a gene. Germline assignment: CDR1 SNHLY and CDR2 FYNNEI. The CDR3 loop spans 13 amino acids. CDR3 nucleotides: TGTGCCAGCAGTGGGGTAGCGGGAGTTGAGCAGTTCTTC. Protein: CASSGVAGVEQFF.

The chain employs TRBV19 and TRBJ1-2, with D unclear. Trimming removed 1 base at V and 2 bases at J, with 8 bases between. Germline values: CDR1 LNHDA, CDR2 SQIVND (reference sequence). The CDR3 has 14 residues. CDR3 nucleotide sequence: TGTGCCAGTAGTATAGGCAGAAACAACTATGGCTACACCTTC. Protein: CASSIGRNNYGYTF.

This rearrangement joins TRBV6-1 to TRBJ1-2; perhaps TRBD1 as D (5 bases). Trimming stripped 3 bases from V and 1 base from J, with 24 bases between. The CDR3 consists of 19 residues. Germline CDR1 MNHNS, CDR2 SASEGT. The CDR3 spells CASSDRRATVQGDNYGYTF. The CDR3 DNA is TGTGCCAGCAGTGATAGGAGGGCGACAGTCCAGGGAGATAACTATGGCTACACCTTC.

The gene calls are TRBV4-1 and TRBJ2-7; D may be TRBD2 (6 bases). The CDR3 runs to 15 residues. The germline V and J ends were trimmed by 0 bases and 1 base, with 10 bases remaining between them. Germline V gene sequence: CDR1 MGHRA, CDR2 YSYEKL. Here the CDR3 reads CASSQEGTASYEQYF. DNA of the CDR3: TGCGCCAGCAGCCAAGAAGGGACTGCGTCCTACGAGCAGTACTTC.